This is a list of T cell receptor beta chains from one sample in a study of shared clonotypes between healthy human individuals. TCRdb's copy holds only in-frame clones and misses some; the assay was immunoSEQ multiplex PCR. The table includes nearly 600,000 clones, 95% to 96% detected once. Sample: naive CD8+ T cells sorted from blood. Receptor source: a woman under 40 in good health. The CDR3 runs from the conserved cysteine through the conserved F or W. Each record gives: clone size, J gene, V gene, CDR3 protein. For some rows the clone size is stated as once, few or many, or as a class when expanded; others skip it.

clone size: NA; J gene: TRBJ2-7; V gene: TRBV28; CDR3 protein: CASSLSLASTYEQYF
clone size: NA; J gene: TRBJ1-3; V gene: TRBV7-8; CDR3 protein: CASSLGDEDSGNTIYF
clone size: NA; J gene: TRBJ2-5; V gene: TRBV7-9; CDR3 protein: CASSSTPTQYF
clone size: NA; J gene: TRBJ2-7; V gene: TRBV6-6; CDR3 protein: CASTGGPYEQYF
clone size: NA; J gene: TRBJ1-2; V gene: TRBV16; CDR3 protein: CASSLTERYGYTF
clone size: NA; J gene: TRBJ2-7; V gene: TRBV19; CDR3 protein: CASSMVLAGIYEQYF
clone size: once; J gene: TRBJ2-7; V gene: TRBV6-1; CDR3 protein: CASNKAGGSYEQYF
clone size: NA; J gene: TRBJ2-1; V gene: TRBV6-5; CDR3 protein: CASSLSGRGGHEQFF
clone size: NA; J gene: TRBJ1-1; V gene: TRBV13; CDR3 protein: CASSYGPSEAFF
clone size: NA; J gene: TRBJ2-5; V gene: TRBV15; CDR3 protein: CATSRVEKETQYF
clone size: NA; J gene: TRBJ1-1; V gene: TRBV4-1; CDR3 protein: CASSLTQPGGEAFF
clone size: once; J gene: TRBJ2-7; V gene: TRBV7-2; CDR3 protein: CASSLAEASGIEQYF
clone size: NA; J gene: TRBJ2-5; V gene: TRBV7-9; CDR3 protein: CASSAAGGYETQYF
clone size: NA; J gene: TRBJ2-2; V gene: TRBV4-1; CDR3 protein: CASSQEGVGELFF
clone size: NA; J gene: TRBJ2-7; V gene: TRBV6-6; CDR3 protein: CASGPLYYEQYF
clone size: NA; J gene: TRBJ2-5; V gene: TRBV19; CDR3 protein: CASAPVGAQETQYF
clone size: once; J gene: TRBJ2-7; V gene: TRBV6-5; CDR3 protein: CASRRAGLGYEQYF
clone size: NA; J gene: TRBJ1-1; V gene: TRBV6-4; CDR3 protein: CASSDSGGSRTEAFF
clone size: NA; J gene: TRBJ2-1; V gene: TRBV7-8; CDR3 protein: CASSLGRGIHEQFF
clone size: NA; J gene: TRBJ2-1; V gene: TRBV28; CDR3 protein: CASSLLAGVLDNEQFF
clone size: NA; J gene: TRBJ1-2; V gene: TRBV7-9; CDR3 protein: CASSLAGEGNYGYTF
clone size: NA; J gene: TRBJ2-2; V gene: TRBV6-5; CDR3 protein: CASGQGHPGELFF
clone size: NA; J gene: TRBJ2-1; V gene: TRBV11-2; CDR3 protein: CASRPIGGNEQFF
clone size: NA; J gene: TRBJ1-2; V gene: TRBV30; CDR3 protein: CAWSGRYYGYTF
clone size: NA; J gene: TRBJ2-7; V gene: TRBV2; CDR3 protein: CAARSGSSYEQYF
clone size: NA; J gene: TRBJ1-1; V gene: TRBV28; CDR3 protein: CASSLPGRWDTEAFF
clone size: NA; J gene: TRBJ2-7; V gene: TRBV7-9; CDR3 protein: CASSSTAGASYEQYF
clone size: NA; J gene: TRBJ2-7; V gene: TRBV19; CDR3 protein: CASSPRDRPYEQYF
clone size: NA; J gene: TRBJ2-1; V gene: TRBV19; CDR3 protein: CASNHGSISNEQFF
clone size: NA; J gene: TRBJ2-7; V gene: TRBV4-1; CDR3 protein: CASSPKPSWQRNKSYEQYF
clone size: once; J gene: TRBJ2-2; V gene: TRBV7-7; CDR3 protein: CASSSRDRGAGELFF
clone size: NA; J gene: TRBJ2-1; V gene: TRBV15; CDR3 protein: CATSRAAWDRGMDEQFF
clone size: NA; J gene: TRBJ2-3; V gene: TRBV11-3; CDR3 protein: CASSFSDTDTQYF
clone size: NA; J gene: TRBJ2-7; V gene: TRBV28; CDR3 protein: CASSSGGLGEQYF
clone size: once; J gene: TRBJ1-1; V gene: TRBV6-5; CDR3 protein: CASSYAGGNTEAFF
clone size: NA; J gene: TRBJ1-5; V gene: TRBV19; CDR3 protein: CASRVRQQPQHF
clone size: NA; J gene: TRBJ2-7; V gene: TRBV7-9; CDR3 protein: CASSLGSGRDKVGEQYF
clone size: NA; J gene: TRBJ1-2; V gene: TRBV27; CDR3 protein: CASSSGVRYGYTF
clone size: NA; J gene: TRBJ1-2; V gene: TRBV27; CDR3 protein: CASSPVSYYGYTF
clone size: NA; J gene: TRBJ1-5; V gene: TRBV28; CDR3 protein: CASSPWQGGDQPQHF
clone size: NA; J gene: TRBJ2-7; V gene: TRBV27; CDR3 protein: CASSSTGTGVGEQYF
clone size: NA; J gene: TRBJ2-3; V gene: TRBV19; CDR3 protein: CASSGLAASTDTQYF
clone size: NA; J gene: TRBJ1-1; V gene: TRBV19; CDR3 protein: CASSIGYGTSEAFF
clone size: NA; J gene: TRBJ1-5; V gene: TRBV11-2; CDR3 protein: CASSLDWGSNQPQHF
clone size: once; J gene: TRBJ1-1; V gene: TRBV6-1; CDR3 protein: CASSEARGYTEAFF
clone size: NA; J gene: TRBJ2-2; V gene: TRBV7-6; CDR3 protein: CASSLFSSERNTGELFF
clone size: NA; J gene: TRBJ1-5; V gene: TRBV4-2; CDR3 protein: CASSQDRDRGLNQPQHF
clone size: NA; J gene: TRBJ1-5; V gene: TRBV7-9; CDR3 protein: CALLGPGVRGNQPQHF
clone size: once; J gene: TRBJ2-1; V gene: TRBV28; CDR3 protein: CASSLRENYNEQFF
clone size: NA; J gene: TRBJ2-7; V gene: TRBV7-8; CDR3 protein: CASSLGEQYF
clone size: NA; J gene: TRBJ1-6; V gene: TRBV7-9; CDR3 protein: CASSPTEPLHF
clone size: NA; J gene: TRBJ2-6; V gene: TRBV23-1; CDR3 protein: CASSQSRCLSGANVLTF
clone size: NA; J gene: TRBJ2-1; V gene: TRBV6-6; CDR3 protein: CASSLASSYNEQFF
clone size: NA; J gene: TRBJ2-1; V gene: TRBV7-9; CDR3 protein: CASSSVSSYNEQFF
clone size: NA; J gene: TRBJ2-1; V gene: TRBV18; CDR3 protein: CASSPRQGLVHNEQFF